This T cell receptor (beta chain) was observed in a study of chemoradiotherapy in HPV16-positive cancers. This clone has a handful of counts. J gave up 7 bases and V 0 bases, and 6 bases lay outside the gene matches. Germline CDR1 SGHRS, CDR2 YFSETQ. This CDR3 is built from 15 residues. Method: immunoSEQ multiplex PCR; TCRdb's copy keeps in-frame clones and lacks some. The data hold 30,000 to 50,000 clones, with more than 75% observed a single time. Sample: blood, taken from a patient who underwent chemoradiotherapy. The chain uses TRBV5-1 and TRBJ1-2; 10 positions match TRBD1. This clonotype was sampled from a human donor with HPV-associated anogenital cancer. The CDR3 coding sequence is TGCGCCAGCAGCTTGGCCGGGACAGGGGAGGCTGGCTACACCTTC. This translates into CASSLAGTGEAGYTF. The full variable domain, rest sourced from reference TRBV5-1 and TRBJ1-2, is KAGVTQTPRYLIKTRGQQVTLSCSPISGHRSVSWYQQTPGQGLQFLFEYFSETQRNKGNFPGRFSGRQFSNSRSEMNVSTLELGDSALYLCASSLAGTGEAGYTFGSGTRLTVV.